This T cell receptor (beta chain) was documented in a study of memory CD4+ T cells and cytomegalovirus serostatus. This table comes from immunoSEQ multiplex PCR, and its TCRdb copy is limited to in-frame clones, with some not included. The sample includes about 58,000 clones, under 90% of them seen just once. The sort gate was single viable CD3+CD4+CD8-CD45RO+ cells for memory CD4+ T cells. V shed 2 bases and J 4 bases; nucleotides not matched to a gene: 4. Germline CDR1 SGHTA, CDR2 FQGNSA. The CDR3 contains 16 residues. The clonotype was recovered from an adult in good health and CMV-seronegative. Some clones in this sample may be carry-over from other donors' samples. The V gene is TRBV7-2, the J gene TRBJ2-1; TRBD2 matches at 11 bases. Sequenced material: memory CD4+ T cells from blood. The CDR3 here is CASSLRASGRYNEQFF. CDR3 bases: TGTGCCAGCAGCTTACGGGCTAGCGGGAGGTACAATGAGCAGTTCTTC. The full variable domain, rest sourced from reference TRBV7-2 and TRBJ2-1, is GAGVSQSPSNKVTEKGKDVELRCDPISGHTALYWYRQSLGQGLEFLIYFQGNSAPDKSGLPSDRFSAERTGGSVSTLTIQRTQQEDSAVYLCASSLRASGRYNEQFFGPGTRLTVL.